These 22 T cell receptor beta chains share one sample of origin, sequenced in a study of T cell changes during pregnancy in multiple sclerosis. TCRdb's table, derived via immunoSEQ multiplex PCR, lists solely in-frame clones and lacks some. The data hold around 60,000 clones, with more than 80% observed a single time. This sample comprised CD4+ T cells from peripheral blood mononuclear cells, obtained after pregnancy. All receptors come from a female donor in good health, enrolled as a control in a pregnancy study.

This chain's CDR3 is CASSPTGFYGYTF. In DNA, the CDR3 is TGTGCCAGCAGCCCGACAGGGTTCTATGGCTACACCTTC. V usage is TRBV21-1 and J usage is TRBJ1-2; the DNA was not compared with TRBD1, the D call given in the table. TRBV21-1 is reported as a pseudogene. This CDR3 has 13 amino acids.

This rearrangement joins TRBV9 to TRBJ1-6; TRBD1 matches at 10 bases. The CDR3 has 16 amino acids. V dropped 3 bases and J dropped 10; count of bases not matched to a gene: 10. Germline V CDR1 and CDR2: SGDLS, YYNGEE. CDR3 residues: CASSAGTGDRGSPLHF. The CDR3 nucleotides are TGTGCCAGCAGCGCCGGGACAGGGGATCGCGGGTCACCCCTCCACTTT.

The CDR3 loop reads CASSLESGLYNEQFF. Here the CDR3 DNA reads TGTGCCAGCAGCTTAGAGAGCGGCCTCTACAATGAGCAGTTCTTC. J is TRBJ2-1 and V is TRBV7-2, with a tentative D call TRBD2 (5 bases). The CDR3 covers 15 residues. Germline lookup yields CDR1 SGHTA and CDR2 FQGNSA. Trimming removed 1 base from V and 3 bases from J, with 10 bases in between.

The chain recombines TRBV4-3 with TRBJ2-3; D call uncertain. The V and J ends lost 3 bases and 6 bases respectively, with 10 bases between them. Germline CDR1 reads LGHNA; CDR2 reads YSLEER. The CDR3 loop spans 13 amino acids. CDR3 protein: CASSQESRDTQYF. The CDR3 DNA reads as TGCGCCAGCAGCCAGGAGAGTCGGGATACGCAGTATTTT.

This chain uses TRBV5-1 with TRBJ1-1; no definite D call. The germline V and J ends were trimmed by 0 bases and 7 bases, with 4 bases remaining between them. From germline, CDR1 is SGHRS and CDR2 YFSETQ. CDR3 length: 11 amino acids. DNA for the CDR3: TGCGCCAGCAGCTTGGACAGTGAAGCTTTCTTT. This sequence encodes CASSLDSEAFF.

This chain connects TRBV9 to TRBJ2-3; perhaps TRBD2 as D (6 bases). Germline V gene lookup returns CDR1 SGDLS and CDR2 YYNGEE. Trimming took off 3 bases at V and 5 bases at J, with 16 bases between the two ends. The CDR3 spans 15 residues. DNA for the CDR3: TGTGCCAGCAGCGCGGACTTGGAGGGGATAGATACGCAGTATTTT. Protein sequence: CASSADLEGIDTQYF.

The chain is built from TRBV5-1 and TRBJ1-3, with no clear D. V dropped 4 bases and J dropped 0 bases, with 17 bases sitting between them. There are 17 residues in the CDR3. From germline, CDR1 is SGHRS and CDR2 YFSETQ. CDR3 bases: TGCGCCAGCAGCCCGAGGGCCGACGGAGTCTCTGGAAACACCATATATTTT. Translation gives CASSPRADGVSGNTIYF.

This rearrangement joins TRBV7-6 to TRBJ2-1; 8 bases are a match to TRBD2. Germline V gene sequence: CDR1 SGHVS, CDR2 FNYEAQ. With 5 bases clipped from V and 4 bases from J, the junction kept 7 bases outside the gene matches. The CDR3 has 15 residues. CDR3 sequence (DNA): TGTGCCAGCAGCCCAGTAGCGGGGAGGTACAATGAGCAGTTCTTC. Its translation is CASSPVAGRYNEQFF.

CDR3 coding DNA: TGTGCCAGCAGTTCCGCGGGGCCGGGAGAGACCCAGTACTTC. It yields the protein CASSSAGPGETQYF. V and J are TRBV7-8 and TRBJ2-5; D may be TRBD2 (6 bases). CDR1 and CDR2 from the germline V gene are SGHVS and FQNEAQ. V gave up 6 bases and J gave up 4 bases, with 15 bases separating them. The CDR3 runs 14 residues.

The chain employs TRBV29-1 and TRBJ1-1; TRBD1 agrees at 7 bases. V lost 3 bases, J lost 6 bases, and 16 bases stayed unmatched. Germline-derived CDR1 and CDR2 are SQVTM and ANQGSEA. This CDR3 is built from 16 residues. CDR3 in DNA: TGCAGCGTTGATGTCCCACCAGGGGGAAGGTGGGCTGAAGCTTTCTTT. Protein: CSVDVPPGGRWAEAFF.

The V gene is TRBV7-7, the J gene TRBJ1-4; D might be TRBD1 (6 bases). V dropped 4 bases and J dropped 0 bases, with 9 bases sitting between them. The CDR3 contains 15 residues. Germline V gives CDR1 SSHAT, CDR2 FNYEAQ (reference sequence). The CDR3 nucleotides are TGTGCCAGCAGCTCGGACAGTGCAACTAATGAAAAACTGTTTTTT. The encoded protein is CASSSDSATNEKLFF.

As DNA, the CDR3 is TGTGCCAGCACCTTAACTCTGGCCAGGGACATAATGGATACGCAGTATTTT. Translation: CASTLTLARDIMDTQYF. V is TRBV4-2 and J is TRBJ2-3, with D possibly being TRBD1 (6 bases). The CDR3 consists of 17 residues. The V end was cut by 7 bases, the J end by 6 bases, with 26 bases between. Per germline, CDR1 LGHNA and CDR2 YNFKEQ.

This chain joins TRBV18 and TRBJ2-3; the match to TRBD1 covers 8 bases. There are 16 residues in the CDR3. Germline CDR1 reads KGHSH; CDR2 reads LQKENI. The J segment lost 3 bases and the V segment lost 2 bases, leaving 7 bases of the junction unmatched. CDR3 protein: CASSPTLQGETDTQYF. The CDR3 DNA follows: TGTGCCAGCTCACCAACTCTACAGGGGGAGACAGATACGCAGTATTTT.

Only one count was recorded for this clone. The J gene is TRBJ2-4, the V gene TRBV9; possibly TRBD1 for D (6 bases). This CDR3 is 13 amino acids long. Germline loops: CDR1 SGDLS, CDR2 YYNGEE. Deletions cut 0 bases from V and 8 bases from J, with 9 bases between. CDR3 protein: CASSVAGEDIQYF. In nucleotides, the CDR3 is TGTGCCAGCAGCGTAGCAGGGGAAGACATTCAGTACTTC.

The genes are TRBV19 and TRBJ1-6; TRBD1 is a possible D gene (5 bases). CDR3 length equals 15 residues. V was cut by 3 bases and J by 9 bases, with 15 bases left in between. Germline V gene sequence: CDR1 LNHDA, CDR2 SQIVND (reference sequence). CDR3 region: CASSIPPQGGSPLHF. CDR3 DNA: TGTGCCAGTAGTATCCCCCCGCAGGGCGGTTCACCCCTCCACTTT.

This chain's CDR3 is CASSLFSPREGYTF. In DNA form, the CDR3 reads TGTGCCAGCAGCTTATTCTCACCCCGGGAGGGCTACACCTTC. The chain has TRBV7-2 and TRBJ1-2; D remains ambiguous. The germline gives CDR1 SGHTA, CDR2 FQGNSA. The CDR3 is made up of 14 amino acids. V was trimmed by 2 bases and J by 8 bases, leaving 15 bases between them.

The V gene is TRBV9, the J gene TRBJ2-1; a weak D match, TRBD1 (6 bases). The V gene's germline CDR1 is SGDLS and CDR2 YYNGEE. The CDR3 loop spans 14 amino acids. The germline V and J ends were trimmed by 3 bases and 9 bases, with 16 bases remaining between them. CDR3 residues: CASSGPYRESEQFF. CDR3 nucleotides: TGTGCCAGCAGCGGACCTTACAGGGAGTCTGAGCAGTTCTTC.

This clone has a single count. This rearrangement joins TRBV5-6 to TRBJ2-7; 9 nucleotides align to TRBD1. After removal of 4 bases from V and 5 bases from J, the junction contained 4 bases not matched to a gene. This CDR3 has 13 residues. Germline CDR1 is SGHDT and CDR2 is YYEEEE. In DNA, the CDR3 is TGTGCCAGCAGCCCACAGGGGGCCCACGAGCAGTACTTC. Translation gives CASSPQGAHEQYF.

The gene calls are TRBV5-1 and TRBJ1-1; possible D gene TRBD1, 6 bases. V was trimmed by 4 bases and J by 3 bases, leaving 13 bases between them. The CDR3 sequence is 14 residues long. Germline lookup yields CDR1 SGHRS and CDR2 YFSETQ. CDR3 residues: CASSGLGADTEAFF. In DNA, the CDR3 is TGCGCCAGCAGCGGTCTGGGGGCGGACACTGAAGCTTTCTTT. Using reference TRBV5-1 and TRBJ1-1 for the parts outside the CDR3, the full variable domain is KAGVTQTPRYLIKTRGQQVTLSCSPISGHRSVSWYQQTPGQGLQFLFEYFSETQRNKGNFPGRFSGRQFSNSRSEMNVSTLELGDSALYLCASSGLGADTEAFFGQGTRLTVV.

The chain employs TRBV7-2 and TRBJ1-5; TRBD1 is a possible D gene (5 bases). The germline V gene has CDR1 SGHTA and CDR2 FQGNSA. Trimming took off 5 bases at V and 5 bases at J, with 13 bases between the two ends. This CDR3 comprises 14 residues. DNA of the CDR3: TGTGCCAGCAGCCCAAGCGGGGGGTATCAGCCCCAGCATTTT. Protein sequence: CASSPSGGYQPQHF.

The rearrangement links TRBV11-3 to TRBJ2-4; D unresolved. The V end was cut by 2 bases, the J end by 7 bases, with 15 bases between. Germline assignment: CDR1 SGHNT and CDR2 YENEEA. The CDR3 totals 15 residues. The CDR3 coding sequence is TGTGCCAGCAGCTTATACGGAGAGGTGAGGAACATTCAGTACTTC. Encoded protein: CASSLYGEVRNIQYF.

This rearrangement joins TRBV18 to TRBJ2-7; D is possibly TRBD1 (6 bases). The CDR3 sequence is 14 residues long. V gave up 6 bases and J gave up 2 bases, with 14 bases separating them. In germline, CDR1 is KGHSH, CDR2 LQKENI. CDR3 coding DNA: TGTGCCAGCTCTCGTTACCGGACAGCCTACGAGCAGTACTTC. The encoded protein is CASSRYRTAYEQYF.